Below, 15 T cell receptor beta chains from the same sample are listed, as sequenced in a study of shared clonotypes between healthy human individuals. TCRdb's table, derived via immunoSEQ multiplex PCR, lists solely in-frame clones and lacks some. This sample has around 750,000 clones, with 74% found just once. Specimen: memory CD4+ T cells sorted from blood. Subset given: CD45RA-negative fraction. These receptors all stem from a woman aged 30 to 39 in good health.

The chain combines TRBV28 with TRBJ2-1; possible D gene TRBD2, 6 bases. CDR3 length: 13 amino acids. The ends were cut back, 6 bases at V and 7 bases at J, with 13 bases in the middle. Per the germline V gene, CDR1 is MDHEN and CDR2 is SYDVKM. The CDR3 region is CASRESGLNEQFF. CDR3 nucleotide sequence: TGTGCCAGCAGAGAAAGCGGGTTGAATGAGCAGTTCTTC.

This chain joins TRBV19 and TRBJ2-5; TRBD2 matches 7 bases. Germline V gene lookup returns CDR1 LNHDA and CDR2 SQIVND (reference sequence). The trim removed 5 bases at V and 4 bases at J, leaving 10 bases unmatched. The CDR3 totals 15 residues. DNA of the CDR3: TGTGCCAGTAGTCCAACTAGACTAGCCGGAGAGACCCAGTACTTC. This translates into CASSPTRLAGETQYF.

V is TRBV18 and J is TRBJ1-4, with a tentative D call TRBD1 (5 bases). Germline V gene lookup returns CDR1 KGHSH and CDR2 LQKENI. V lost 1 base and J 2 bases, leaving 5 bases between the germline ends. The CDR3 spans 14 residues. CDR3 DNA: TGTGCCAGCTCACCACGGGGGACTAATGAAAAACTGTTTTTT. It codes for CASSPRGTNEKLFF.

This clone was seen a few times. This sequence joins TRBV9 and TRBJ2-3; 13 nucleotides align to TRBD2. J gave up 4 bases and V 3 bases, and 8 bases lay outside the gene matches. The CDR3 length is 17 residues. Germline values: CDR1 SGDLS, CDR2 YYNGEE. CDR3 amino acids: CASSARGTSGVADTQYF. CDR3 sequence (DNA): TGTGCCAGCAGCGCCAGGGGGACTAGCGGGGTTGCAGATACGCAGTATTTT. The variable domain in full, with the rest retrieved from reference TRBV9 and TRBJ2-3, is DSGVTQTPKHLITATGQRVTLRCSPRSGDLSVYWYQQSLDQGLQFLIQYYNGEERAKGNILERFSAQQFPDLHSELNLSSLELGDSALYFCASSARGTSGVADTQYFGPGTRLTVL.

This clone has just a few counts. This clone may be a read error of a much larger clone one base away. Other DNA sequences in this sample translate to the same CDR3. The V gene is TRBV7-3, the J gene TRBJ1-5, with D unresolved. Trimming pared 2 bases from V and 6 bases from J, leaving 5 bases between. The CDR3 consists of 12 residues. CDR1 and CDR2 from the germline V gene are SGHTA and FQGTGA. CDR3 residues: CASSLEGQPQHF. The CDR3 region has the DNA TGTGCCAGCAGCTTAGAGGGTCAGCCCCAGCATTTT.

The chain recombines TRBV15 with TRBJ2-7; 11 nucleotides match TRBD2. The CDR3 sequence is 16 residues long. The J segment lost 4 bases and the V segment lost 4 bases, leaving 9 bases of the junction unmatched. Germline lookup yields CDR1 LNHNV and CDR2 YYDKDF (reference sequence). Written as DNA, the CDR3 is TGTGCCACCAGCAAAGGGCGGGGACTAGCGGAGTACGAGCAGTACTTC. Translated, it gives CATSKGRGLAEYEQYF.

The gene calls are TRBV29-1 and TRBJ2-1; 8 bases line up with TRBD2. Per the germline V gene, CDR1 is SQVTM and CDR2 is ANQGSEA. This CDR3 is 13 amino acids long. V was clipped by 4 bases and J by 7 bases; unmatched bases: 6. The CDR3: CSVAGGPMNEQFF. The CDR3, as DNA: TGCAGCGTTGCGGGAGGGCCTATGAATGAGCAGTTCTTC.

Concerning this clone: The identical CDR3 is also encoded by other nucleotide sequences in the sample. This rearrangement joins TRBV18 to TRBJ2-7, with D perhaps TRBD1 (6 bases). V dropped 2 bases and J dropped 2 bases, with 10 bases sitting between them. The V gene's germline CDR1 is KGHSH and CDR2 LQKENI. The CDR3 length is 14 residues. CDR3 DNA sequence: TGTGCCAGCTCACCAAGGACAGAGACCTACGAGCAGTACTTC. It specifies CASSPRTETYEQYF.

The chain uses TRBV6-5 and TRBJ1-5; unclear D gene. Trimming stripped 0 bases from V and 5 bases from J, with 5 bases between. This CDR3 has 13 amino acids. Germline V CDR1 and CDR2: MNHEY, SVGAGI. The CDR3 loop reads CASSYSVDQPQHF. DNA of the CDR3: TGTGCCAGCAGTTACTCAGTGGATCAGCCCCAGCATTTT.

Comments on this clone: Other DNA sequences within the sample encode an identical CDR3. V is TRBV28 and J is TRBJ1-1; 8 nucleotides agree with TRBD1. The CDR3 has 14 amino acids. Germline lookup yields CDR1 MDHEN and CDR2 SYDVKM. Trimming removed 5 bases from V and 1 base from J; junction bases left unmatched: 3. CDR3 amino acids: CASSPGQGNTEAFF. In DNA form, the CDR3 reads TGTGCCAGCAGTCCCGGACAGGGGAACACTGAAGCTTTCTTT.

The gene calls are TRBV11-2 and TRBJ1-2; no firm D call. This CDR3 region has 15 residues. The V and J ends lost 0 bases and 5 bases respectively, with 13 bases between them. Germline CDR1 and CDR2: SGHAT and FQNNGV. CDR3: CASSLEVGLEYGYTF. The CDR3 DNA follows: TGTGCCAGCAGCTTAGAAGTCGGGCTCGAGTATGGCTACACCTTC.

The chain employs TRBV7-9 and TRBJ2-1; TRBD2 matches 10 bases. The junction had 18 bases not matched to a gene; V was cut back by 2 bases and J by 8 bases. This CDR3 spans 19 amino acids. Germline loops: CDR1 SEHNR, CDR2 FQNEAQ (reference sequence). For the CDR3, the DNA is TGTGCCAGCAGCTTAACTCTAGCGGGAGTTTTTGGTGCGCCTTATGAGCAGTTCTTC. It codes for CASSLTLAGVFGAPYEQFF.

The chain couples TRBV10-3 to TRBJ2-7; D is possibly TRBD1 (5 bases). V dropped 10 bases and J dropped 2 bases, with 15 bases sitting between them. Germline values: CDR1 ENHRY, CDR2 SYGVKD. CDR3 size: 13 residues. The CDR3 region has the DNA TGTGCCACAGGACACGGAGACACCTACGAGCAGTACTTC. It translates to CATGHGDTYEQYF.

This clone was counted a few times. The rearrangement uses TRBV5-5 and TRBJ2-2, with D perhaps assigned TRBD1 or TRBD2 (5 bases each). Germline V gives CDR1 SGHKS, CDR2 YYEKEE (reference sequence). V was cut by 6 bases and J by 4 bases, with 16 bases left in between. This CDR3 has 15 residues. The CDR3 bases are TGTGCCAGCAACCCCGTGCACGGGGCCACCGGGGAGCTGTTTTTT. Translating it yields CASNPVHGATGELFF.

The J gene is TRBJ1-3, the V gene TRBV7-2; no firm D call. Germline CDR1 is SGHTA and CDR2 is FQGNSA. CDR3 size: 15 residues. Trimming removed 2 bases from V and 0 bases from J, with 8 bases in between. The DNA of the CDR3 is TGTGCCAGCAGCTTATGGGCGAGCTCTGGAAACACCATATATTTT. As protein: CASSLWASSGNTIYF. The full variable domain, its missing parts supplied by reference TRBV7-2 and TRBJ1-3, is GAGVSQSPSNKVTEKGKDVELRCDPISGHTALYWYRQSLGQGLEFLIYFQGNSAPDKSGLPSDRFSAERTGGSVSTLTIQRTQQEDSAVYLCASSLWASSGNTIYFGEGSWLTVV.